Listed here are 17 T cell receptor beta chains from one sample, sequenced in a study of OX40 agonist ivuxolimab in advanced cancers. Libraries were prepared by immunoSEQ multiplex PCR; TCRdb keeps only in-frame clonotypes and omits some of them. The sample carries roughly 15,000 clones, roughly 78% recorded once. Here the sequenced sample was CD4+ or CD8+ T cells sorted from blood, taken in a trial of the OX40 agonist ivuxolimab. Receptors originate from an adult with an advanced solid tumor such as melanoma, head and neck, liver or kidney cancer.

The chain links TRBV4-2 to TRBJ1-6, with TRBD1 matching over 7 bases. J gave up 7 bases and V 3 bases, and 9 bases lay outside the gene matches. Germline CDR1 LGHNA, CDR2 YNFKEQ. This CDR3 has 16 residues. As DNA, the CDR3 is TGTGCCAGCAGCCAGGCTACAGGGGTTGGAAATTCACCCCTCCACTTT. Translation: CASSQATGVGNSPLHF.

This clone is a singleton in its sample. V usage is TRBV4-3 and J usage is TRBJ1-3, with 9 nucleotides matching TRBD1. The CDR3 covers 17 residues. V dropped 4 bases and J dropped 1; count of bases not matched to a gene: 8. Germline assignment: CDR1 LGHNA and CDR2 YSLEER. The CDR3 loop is CASSPRAGTGSGNTIYF. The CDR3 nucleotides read TGCGCCAGCAGCCCTCGGGCCGGGACAGGGTCTGGAAACACCATATATTTT.

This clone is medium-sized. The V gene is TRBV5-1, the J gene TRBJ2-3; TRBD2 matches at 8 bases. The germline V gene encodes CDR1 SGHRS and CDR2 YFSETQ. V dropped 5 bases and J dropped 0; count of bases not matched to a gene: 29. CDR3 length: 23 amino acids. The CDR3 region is CASRRVTGSKFLAGSSSTDTQYF. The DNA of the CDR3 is TGCGCCAGCAGGAGGGTGACGGGTTCCAAATTTTTAGCGGGGTCCTCTAGCACAGATACGCAGTATTTT.

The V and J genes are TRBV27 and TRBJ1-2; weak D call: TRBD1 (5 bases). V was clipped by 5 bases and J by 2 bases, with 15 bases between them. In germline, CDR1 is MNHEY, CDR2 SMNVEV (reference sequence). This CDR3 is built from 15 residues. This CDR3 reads CASSLQGFTNYGYTF. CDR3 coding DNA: TGTGCCAGCAGTCTTCAGGGATTTACCAACTATGGCTACACCTTC.

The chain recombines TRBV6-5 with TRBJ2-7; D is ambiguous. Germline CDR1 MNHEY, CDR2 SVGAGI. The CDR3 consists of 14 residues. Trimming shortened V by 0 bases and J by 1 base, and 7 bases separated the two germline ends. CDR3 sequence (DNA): TGTGCCAGCAGTTACTCTGCAAATTCCTACGAGCAGTACTTC. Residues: CASSYSANSYEQYF.

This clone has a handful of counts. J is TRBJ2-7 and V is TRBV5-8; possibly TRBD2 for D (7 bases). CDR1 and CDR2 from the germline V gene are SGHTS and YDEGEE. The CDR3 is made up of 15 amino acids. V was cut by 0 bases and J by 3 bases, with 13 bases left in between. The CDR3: CASSLALRGGYEQYF. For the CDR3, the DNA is TGTGCCAGCAGCTTGGCCCTGAGGGGGGGCTACGAGCAGTACTTC.

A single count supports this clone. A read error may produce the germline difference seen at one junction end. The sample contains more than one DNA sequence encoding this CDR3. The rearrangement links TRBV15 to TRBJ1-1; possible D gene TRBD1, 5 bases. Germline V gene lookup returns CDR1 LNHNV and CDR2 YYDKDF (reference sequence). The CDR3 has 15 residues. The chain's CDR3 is CATSGREGWNTEAFF. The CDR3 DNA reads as TGTGCCACCAGCGGCAGGGAGGGGTGGAACACTGAGGCTTTCTTT. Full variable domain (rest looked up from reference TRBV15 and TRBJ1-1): DAMVIQNPRYQVTQFGKPVTLSCSQTLNHNVMYWYQQKSSQAPKLLFHYYDKDFNNEADTPDNFQSRRPNTSFCFLDIRSPGLGDTAMYLCATSGREGWNTEAFFGQGTRLTVV.

The CDR3 region is CASSLLAGENYGYTF. CDR3 in DNA: TGTGCCAGCAGCTTACTCGCAGGGGAGAACTATGGCTACACCTTC. The chain combines TRBV7-8 with TRBJ1-2; possible D gene TRBD1, 6 bases. CDR1 is SGHVS and CDR2 is FQNEAQ in the germline V gene. CDR3 length: 15 amino acids. V lost 2 bases, J lost 2 bases, and 12 bases lay in between.

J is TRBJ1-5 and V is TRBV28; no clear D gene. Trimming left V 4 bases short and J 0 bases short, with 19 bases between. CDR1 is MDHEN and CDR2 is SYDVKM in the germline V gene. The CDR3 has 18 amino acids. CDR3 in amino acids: CASSSPWELVYSNQPQHF. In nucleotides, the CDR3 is TGTGCCAGCAGTTCCCCCTGGGAGCTAGTCTATAGCAATCAGCCCCAGCATTTT.

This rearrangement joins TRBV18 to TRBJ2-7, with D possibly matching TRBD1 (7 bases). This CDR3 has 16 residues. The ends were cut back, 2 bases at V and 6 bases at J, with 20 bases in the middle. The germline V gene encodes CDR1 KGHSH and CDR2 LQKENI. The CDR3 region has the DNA TGTGCCAGCTCACCATCGAAGGGATCAGGGGGGACCGAGCAGTACTTC. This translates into CASSPSKGSGGTEQYF.

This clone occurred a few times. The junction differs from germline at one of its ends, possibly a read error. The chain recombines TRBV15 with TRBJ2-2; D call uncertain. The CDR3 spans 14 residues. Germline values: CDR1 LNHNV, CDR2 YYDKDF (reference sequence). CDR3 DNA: TGTGCCACCACCAGAGGAGTCAACACCGGGGAGCTGTTTTTT. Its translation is CATTRGVNTGELFF.

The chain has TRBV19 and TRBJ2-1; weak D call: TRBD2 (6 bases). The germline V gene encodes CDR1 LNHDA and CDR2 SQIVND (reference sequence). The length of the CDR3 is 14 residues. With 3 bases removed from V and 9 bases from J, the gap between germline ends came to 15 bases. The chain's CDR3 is CASSIGGDWGEQFF. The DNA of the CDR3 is TGTGCCAGTAGTATCGGAGGGGATTGGGGTGAGCAGTTCTTC.

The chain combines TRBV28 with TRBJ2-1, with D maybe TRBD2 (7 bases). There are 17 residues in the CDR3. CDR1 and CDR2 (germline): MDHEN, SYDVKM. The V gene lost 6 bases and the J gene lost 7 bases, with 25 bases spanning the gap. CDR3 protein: CASSLTGGGLLGNEQFF. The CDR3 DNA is TGTGCCAGCAGCCTGACGGGGGGCGGCCTGTTGGGGAATGAGCAGTTCTTC.

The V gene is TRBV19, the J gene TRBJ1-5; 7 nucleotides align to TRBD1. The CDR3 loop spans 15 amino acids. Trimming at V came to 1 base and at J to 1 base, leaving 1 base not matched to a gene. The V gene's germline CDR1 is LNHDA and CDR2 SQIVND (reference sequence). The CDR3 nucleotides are TGTGCCAGTAGTATAGGACAGGGCAGCAATCAGCCCCAGCATTTT. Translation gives CASSIGQGSNQPQHF.

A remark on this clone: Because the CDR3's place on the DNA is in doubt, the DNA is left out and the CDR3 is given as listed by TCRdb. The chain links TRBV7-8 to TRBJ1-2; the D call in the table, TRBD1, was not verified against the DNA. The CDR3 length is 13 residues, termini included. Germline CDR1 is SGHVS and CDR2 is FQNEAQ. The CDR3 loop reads CASSLVGAGSKSF.

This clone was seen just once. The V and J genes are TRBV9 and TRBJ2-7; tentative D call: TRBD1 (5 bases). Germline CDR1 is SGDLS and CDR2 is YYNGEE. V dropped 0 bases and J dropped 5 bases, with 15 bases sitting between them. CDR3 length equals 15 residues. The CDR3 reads CASSVEGQGNDEQYF. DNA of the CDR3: TGTGCCAGCAGCGTAGAGGGGCAGGGAAACGACGAGCAGTACTTC.

CDR3 DNA: TGTGCCAGACTGCACAGCCCGCCCTACGAGCAGTACTTC. Its translation is CARLHSPPYEQYF. The chain links TRBV9 to TRBJ2-5; no clear D. The DNA end is a closer match to TRBJ2-7, so the J assignment may be wrong. The CDR3 has 13 residues. Germline CDR1 reads SGDLS; CDR2 reads YYNGEE.